This T cell receptor beta chain appears in the sequencing data of a study of vaccination effects on CD4 cells after COVID-19. Points on this clone: Its specificity is unknown.

Sequenced by immunoSEQ multiplex PCR; TCRdb stores in-frame clones only, minus some. This sample yields fewer than 40,000 clones, of which roughly 79% are seen a single time; less than 2% belongs to the top ten. Study findings and constraints: Long after vaccination, the clones induced by infection and by vaccine shrank markedly in size. The vaccine-induced clones of healthy vaccinees included only 1 of 255 that cross-reacted with common cold coronaviruses.

V lost 8 bases and J 2 bases, leaving 12 bases between the germline ends. Germline-derived CDR1 and CDR2 are SNHLY and FYNNEI. The CDR3 totals 13 residues. After expansion with viral peptide pools in the ViraFEST assay, antigen-specific CD4+ T cells were sequenced. CD4+ T cell isolation took place after nine to eleven days of culture. Either the BNT162b2 or mRNA-1273 vaccine was given to participants in two doses. Each well held 1.5 million to 2 million PBMC cultured with around 9.4 ug/ml peptides and around 11 IU/ml IL-2. This material consisted of CD4+ T cells from PBMCs cultured with HCoV-NL63 spike peptides, taken after COVID-19 vaccination. J is TRBJ1-2 and V is TRBV2; no clear D gene. The clonotype was recovered from a human donor who received a COVID-19 vaccine. Some clones in this sample may be carry-over from other donors' samples. This CDR3 reads CASHSGANYGYTF. As DNA, the CDR3 is TGTGCCAGCCACTCCGGCGCCAACTATGGCTACACCTTC.